The present T cell receptor (beta chain) was sequenced within a study of T cell responses to AZD1222 COVID-19 vaccine. The assay was immunoSEQ multiplex PCR, and TCRdb's table has in-frame clones only and misses some. The repertoire holds over 100,000 clones, with about 88% as singletons. The junction had 5 bases not matched to a gene; V was cut back by 6 bases and J by 1 base. The CDR3 loop spans 16 amino acids. CDR1 MNHEY and CDR2 SVGEGT come from the germline V gene. Study findings and constraints: Researchers took repertoire samples only after the peak T cell response had come. The donors showed a predominance of white British ancestry and of females, with possible underestimation of clonal diversity. Reports say nearly half of spike-specific TCRs go after unmutated variant regions.

For this clone: Its target is not known.

The chain is built from TRBV6-2 or TRBV6-3 and TRBJ2-1; 11 nucleotides match TRBD2. The sample in question was peripheral blood, obtained on day 0 of AZD1222 vaccination. The sequence was collected from an adult in good health. This CDR3 is CASSPGTSGSYNEQFF. The CDR3 region has the DNA TGTGCCAGCAGCCCCGGGACTAGCGGATCCTACAATGAGCAGTTCTTC.